The clone carrying this TCR beta chain was seen a single time. The DNA is left out, because the CDR3 cannot be placed on it with certainty; the CDR3 is given as TCRdb lists it. Generated by immunoSEQ multiplex PCR, the TCRdb table keeps only in-frame clones and is missing some. The sample consists of some 150,000 clones, around nine tenths of them appearing once. This record belongs to a study of T cell responses to AZD1222 COVID-19 vaccine. The CDR3 is 13 amino acids long, termini counted. The specimen comprised peripheral blood, sampled on day 0 of AZD1222 vaccination. The clonotype originates from an adult in good health. V is TRBV12-3 or TRBV12-4 and J is TRBJ2-3; the tabulated D call, TRBD2, remains unverified against the DNA. CDR3: CASSNPVGAGTNF.